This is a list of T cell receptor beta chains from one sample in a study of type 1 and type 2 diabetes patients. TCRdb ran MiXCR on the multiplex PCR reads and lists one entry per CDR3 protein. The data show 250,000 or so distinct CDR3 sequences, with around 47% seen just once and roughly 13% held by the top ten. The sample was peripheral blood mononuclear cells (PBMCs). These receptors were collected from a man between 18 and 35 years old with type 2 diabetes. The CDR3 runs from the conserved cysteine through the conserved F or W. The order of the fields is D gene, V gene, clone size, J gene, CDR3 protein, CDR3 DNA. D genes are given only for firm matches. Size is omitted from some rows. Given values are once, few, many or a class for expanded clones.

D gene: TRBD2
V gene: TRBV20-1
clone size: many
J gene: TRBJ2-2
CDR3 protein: CSASSTPSSGNTGELFF
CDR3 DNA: TGCAGTGCTAGTTCCACCCCCTCTAGCGGGAACACCGGGGAGCTGTTTTTT

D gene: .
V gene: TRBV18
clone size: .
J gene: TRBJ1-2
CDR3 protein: CASSSFPGGPTF
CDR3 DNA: TGTGCCAGCTCATCTTTTCCCGGAGGGCCCACCTTC

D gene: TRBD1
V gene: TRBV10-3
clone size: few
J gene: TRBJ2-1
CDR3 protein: CAILGTGGSYNEQFF
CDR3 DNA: TGTGCCATCCTAGGTACAGGGGGGTCCTACAATGAGCAGTTCTTC

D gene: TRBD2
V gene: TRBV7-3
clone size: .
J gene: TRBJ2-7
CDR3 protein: CASSPGLAGGSEQYF
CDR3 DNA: TGTGCCAGCAGCCCGGGACTAGCGGGAGGATCCGAGCAGTACTTC

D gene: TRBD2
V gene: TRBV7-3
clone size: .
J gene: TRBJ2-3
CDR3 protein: CASSLLGLAGAGTDTQYF
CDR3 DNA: TGTGCCAGCAGCTTATTAGGACTAGCGGGAGCGGGAACAGATACGCAGTATTTT

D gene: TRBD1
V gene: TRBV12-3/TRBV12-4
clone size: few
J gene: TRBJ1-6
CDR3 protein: CASRPGQGISPLHF
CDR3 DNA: TGTGCCAGCAGACCGGGACAGGGGATCTCACCCCTCCACTTT

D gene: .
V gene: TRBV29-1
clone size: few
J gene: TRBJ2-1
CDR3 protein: CSVSLPPTNEQFF
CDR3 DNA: TGCAGCGTTTCCCTTCCTCCCACTAATGAGCAGTTCTTC

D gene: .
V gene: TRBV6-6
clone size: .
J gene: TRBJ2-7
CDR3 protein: CASSYAPYEQYF
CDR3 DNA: TGTGCCAGCAGTTACGCTCCCTACGAGCAGTACTTC

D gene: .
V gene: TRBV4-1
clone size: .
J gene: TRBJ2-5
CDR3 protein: CASSQEGAHRETQYF
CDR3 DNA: TGCGCCAGCAGCCAAGAGGGGGCTCACCGAGAGACCCAGTACTTC

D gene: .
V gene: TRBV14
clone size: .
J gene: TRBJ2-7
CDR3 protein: CASSGRGPSYEQYF
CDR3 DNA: TGTGCCAGCAGCGGAAGGGGACCCTCCTACGAGCAGTACTTC

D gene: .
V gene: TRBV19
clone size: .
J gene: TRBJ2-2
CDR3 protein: CASSISSPTGELFF
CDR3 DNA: TGTGCCAGTAGTATCTCCAGCCCCACCGGGGAGCTGTTTTTT

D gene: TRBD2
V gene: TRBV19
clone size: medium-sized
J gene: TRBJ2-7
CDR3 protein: CASRSSGGAYEQYF
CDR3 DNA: TGTGCCAGTAGGAGTAGCGGGGGGGCCTACGAGCAGTACTTC

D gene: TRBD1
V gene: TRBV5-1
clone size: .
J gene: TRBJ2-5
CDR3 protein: CASSSRDSQETQYF
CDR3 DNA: TGCGCCAGCAGCTCCCGGGACAGCCAAGAGACCCAGTACTTC

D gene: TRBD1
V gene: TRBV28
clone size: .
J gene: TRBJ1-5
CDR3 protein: CASSPDRDHQPQHF
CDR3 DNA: TGTGCCAGCAGTCCAGACAGGGACCATCAGCCCCAGCATTTT

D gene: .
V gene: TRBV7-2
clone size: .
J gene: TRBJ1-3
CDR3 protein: CASSFGTIGGNTIYF
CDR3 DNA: TGTGCCAGCAGTTTCGGGACAATTGGCGGAAACACCATATATTTT

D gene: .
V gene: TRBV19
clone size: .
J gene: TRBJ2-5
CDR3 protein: CASRLATQETQYF
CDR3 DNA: TGTGCCAGTAGGTTAGCGACCCAAGAGACCCAGTACTTC

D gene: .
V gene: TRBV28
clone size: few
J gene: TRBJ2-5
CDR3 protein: CASSYTSGLAEETQYF
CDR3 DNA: TGTGCCAGCAGTTATACGAGCGGGTTGGCTGAAGAGACCCAGTACTTC

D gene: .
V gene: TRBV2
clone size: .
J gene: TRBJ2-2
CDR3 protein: CASRAGSPTGELFF
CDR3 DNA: TGTGCCAGCAGGGCAGGGTCTCCCACCGGGGAGCTGTTTTTT

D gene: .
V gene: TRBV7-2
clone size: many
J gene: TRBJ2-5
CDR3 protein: CASSLVSRSETQYF
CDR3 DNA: TGTGCCAGCAGCTTAGTTAGCAGGTCCGAGACCCAGTACTTC

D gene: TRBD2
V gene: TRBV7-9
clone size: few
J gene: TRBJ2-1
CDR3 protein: CASSDTSVGYNEQFF
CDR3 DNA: TGTGCCAGCAGCGACACTAGCGTAGGCTACAATGAGCAGTTCTTC

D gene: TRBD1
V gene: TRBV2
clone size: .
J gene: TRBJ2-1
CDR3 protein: CASRGQGAIAGALDEQFF
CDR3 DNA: TGTGCCAGCAGGGGACAGGGGGCAATAGCGGGAGCTCTGGATGAGCAGTTCTTC

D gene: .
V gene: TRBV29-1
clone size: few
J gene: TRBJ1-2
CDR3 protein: CSVEGDLYGYTF
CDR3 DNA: TGCAGCGTTGAGGGGGATCTATATGGCTACACCTTC